The 23 T cell receptor beta chains below all came from one sample that was sequenced in a study of T cells after yellow fever vaccination. MiXCR, run by TCRdb on the 5' RACE reads, gives a single entry per CDR3 protein. Seen here are 310,000 or so distinct CDR3 sequences, around 6.8% observed once, and the top ten hold 15% to 20%. The source was PBMCs, collected about 41 days after the first yellow fever vaccination. The receptors originated from a man aged 18 to 29 who received the YFV17D yellow fever vaccine.

The chain has TRBV7-3 and TRBJ1-6, with TRBD1 identical over 7 bases. V lost 5 bases to trimming and J lost 9 bases; unmatched junction nucleotides: 10. The CDR3 has 15 residues. The V gene's germline CDR1 is SGHTA and CDR2 FQGTGA. The CDR3 is CASSQMAGGGSPLHF. The DNA of the CDR3 is TGTGCCAGCAGCCAAATGGCAGGGGGTGGTTCACCCCTCCACTTT.

The chain links TRBV28 to TRBJ1-2; no reliable D call. V was cut by 3 bases and J by 6 bases, with 14 bases left in between. CDR3 length: 14 residues. Germline CDR1 MDHEN, CDR2 SYDVKM. Here the CDR3 DNA reads TGTGCCAGCAGTTTCTTAGCGGGCGTGGATGGCTACACCTTC. It codes for CASSFLAGVDGYTF.

The chain has TRBV12-5 and TRBJ2-7, with 11 nucleotides matching TRBD2. This CDR3 contains 19 residues. After removal of 5 bases from V and 0 bases from J, the junction contained 15 bases not matched to a gene. CDR1 and CDR2 (germline): LGHNT, FRNRAP. The CDR3 sequence: CASGPPGGLTSGVSYEQYF. CDR3 nucleotide sequence: TGTGCTAGTGGTCCACCCGGGGGCCTGACTAGCGGGGTCTCCTACGAGCAGTACTTC.

This clonotype was counted at least ten times. The chain recombines TRBV10-2 with TRBJ2-7; D ambiguous. The V end was cut by 1 base, the J end by 2 bases, with 6 bases between. This CDR3 has 13 residues. The V gene's germline CDR1 is WSHSY and CDR2 SAAADI. CDR3 in DNA: TGCGCCAGCAGTGAGTTAAGGGCCTACGAGCAGTACTTC. Protein product: CASSELRAYEQYF.

This clonotype was picked up a small number of times. The chain is built from TRBV19 and TRBJ2-1; TRBD2 agrees at 11 bases. The CDR3 is 20 amino acids. V lost 2 bases to trimming and J lost 9 bases; unmatched junction nucleotides: 21. Looked up from germline, CDR1 is LNHDA and CDR2 is SQIVND (reference sequence). The CDR3 sequence: CASSIFPALLAGALYGEQFF. Written as DNA, the CDR3 is TGTGCCAGTAGTATATTCCCCGCCTTACTAGCGGGGGCTCTTTACGGTGAGCAGTTCTTC.

This clonotype was observed a handful of times. CDR3 nucleotide sequence: TGTGCCATCAGTGAACCCGGGACAGGGGTACCTGGGGCCAACGTCCTGACTTTC. It codes for CAISEPGTGVPGANVLTF. J is TRBJ2-6 and V is TRBV10-3; 10 bases align to TRBD1. This CDR3 has 18 residues. V was clipped by 3 bases and J by 2 bases; unmatched bases: 7. Germline-derived CDR1 and CDR2 are ENHRY and SYGVKD.

This clonotype appeared a few times. The chain employs TRBV5-6 and TRBJ2-3; TRBD2 aligns across 9 bases. The V and J ends lost 3 bases and 4 bases, in that order; junction bases with no gene match: 6. The CDR3 consists of 15 residues. The germline CDR1 and CDR2 sequences are SGHDT and YYEEEE. The CDR3 region has the DNA TGTGCCAGCAGCTCCTTCGGGACTAGCCCAGATACGCAGTATTTT. Translated, it gives CASSSFGTSPDTQYF.

In this sample, this clonotype turned up a few times. The rearrangement uses TRBV12-3 or TRBV12-4 and TRBJ1-6; possible D gene TRBD1, 5 bases. The ends were cut back, 1 base at V and 13 bases at J, with 17 bases in the middle. The CDR3 length is 15 residues. The CDR3 is CASSLEGISQRPLHF. The DNA for the CDR3 is TGTGCCAGCAGTTTAGAGGGGATCAGCCAGCGGCCCCTCCACTTT.

This sequence joins TRBV10-3 and TRBJ2-3; 10 bases agree with TRBD1. Germline V gives CDR1 ENHRY, CDR2 SYGVKD. V lost 6 bases to trimming and J lost 2 bases; unmatched junction nucleotides: 5. The CDR3 has 15 amino acids. This chain's CDR3 is CAIRGQGTYTDTQYF. CDR3 nucleotide sequence: TGTGCCATCAGGGGACAGGGGACCTACACAGATACGCAGTATTTT.

The chain is built from TRBV12-3 or TRBV12-4 and TRBJ1-1, with 8 bases aligning to TRBD1. After removal of 5 bases from V and 5 bases from J, the junction contained 7 bases not matched to a gene. This CDR3 is 14 amino acids long. CDR3 region: CASSRQGRLTEAFF. CDR3 DNA sequence: TGTGCCAGCAGTCGACAGGGGAGGTTAACTGAAGCTTTCTTT.

Points on this clonotype: The junction shows a germline mismatch at one end, possibly a read error. V usage is TRBV24-1 and J usage is TRBJ2-3; D call uncertain. CDR1 is KGHDR, CDR2 SFDVKD, per germline. The CDR3 runs to 13 residues. The CDR3 region has the DNA TGTGCCATCAGTGATCTCAACACAGATACGCAGTATTTT. Amino acids: CAISDLNTDTQYF.

Ten or more counts support this clonotype. The chain joins TRBV7-8 to TRBJ1-2; possibly TRBD1 for D (5 bases). The CDR3 contains 13 residues. V was trimmed by 0 bases and J by 7 bases, leaving 9 bases between them. CDR1 is SGHVS, CDR2 FQNEAQ, per germline. Here the CDR3 DNA reads TGTGCCAGCAGCTTAGCCAGGGACGCTGGCTACACCTTC. Translating gives CASSLARDAGYTF.

V is TRBV4-2 and J is TRBJ2-7, with TRBD2 matching 8 bases. V dropped 1 base and J dropped 5; count of bases not matched to a gene: 7. This CDR3 is built from 15 residues. The germline V gene encodes CDR1 LGHNA and CDR2 YNFKEQ. The CDR3, as DNA: TGTGCCAGCAGCCAAGCGGGGACTAGGTCCCACGAGCAGTACTTC. This codes for CASSQAGTRSHEQYF.

CDR3: CSAPRASGGTDTQYF. Here the CDR3 DNA reads TGCAGTGCTCCCCGGGCTAGCGGGGGCACAGATACGCAGTATTTT. The V and J genes are TRBV20-1 and TRBJ2-3; 9 positions agree with TRBD2. V gave up 5 bases and J gave up 1 base; unmatched junction bases: 7. Germline V CDR1 and CDR2: DFQATT, SNEGSKA (reference sequence). This CDR3 spans 15 amino acids.

The sample holds a few counts of this clonotype. The chain carries TRBV5-1 and TRBJ2-7; TRBD1 matches at 7 bases. Unmatched junction bases numbered 7, after V lost 4 bases and J lost 6 bases. This CDR3 is 13 amino acids long. Germline CDR1 reads SGHRS; CDR2 reads YFSETQ. CDR3 nucleotides: TGCGCCAGCAGCAGGTCTTGGGACAGCGAGCAGTACTTC. Amino acids: CASSRSWDSEQYF.

The V and J genes are TRBV20-1 and TRBJ1-5; D gene uncertain. The V gene lost 0 bases and the J gene lost 7 bases, with 13 bases spanning the gap. The CDR3 extends over 14 amino acids. Germline V gene lookup returns CDR1 DFQATT and CDR2 SNEGSKA (reference sequence). The CDR3 is CSARDGGRNQPQHF. As DNA, the CDR3 is TGCAGTGCTAGAGATGGAGGTAGGAACCAGCCCCAGCATTTT.

This clonotype was recorded a few times. The J gene is TRBJ2-7, the V gene TRBV6-1; D is undetermined. CDR1 and CDR2 from the germline V gene are MNHNS and SASEGT. V was clipped by 3 bases and J by 9 bases, with 9 bases between them. CDR3 length: 11 residues. The CDR3, as DNA: TGTGCCAGCAGTGACTTAACAGTGCAGTACGTC. This translates into CASSDLTVQYV.

This sequence joins TRBV24-1 and TRBJ2-3; D uncertain. CDR1 is KGHDR and CDR2 is SFDVKD in the germline V gene. The V end was cut by 2 bases, the J end by 7 bases, with 9 bases between. The CDR3 spans 13 residues. CDR3 in amino acids: CATSDSAENTQYF. The CDR3 DNA sequence: TGTGCCACCAGTGATTCGGCGGAGAATACGCAGTATTTT.

This clonotype was counted between two and nine times. J is TRBJ2-3 and V is TRBV7-2, with a tentative D call TRBD1 (6 bases). Trimming took off 4 bases at V and 4 bases at J, with 15 bases between the two ends. The CDR3 contains 15 residues. The V gene's germline CDR1 is SGHTA and CDR2 FQGNSA. CDR3 protein: CASSSRAGDADTQYF. In nucleotides, the CDR3 is TGTGCCAGCAGCTCCCGGGCAGGGGATGCAGATACGCAGTATTTT.

In its sample, this clonotype was seen a few times. This chain links TRBV6-1 with TRBJ1-1, with unresolved D. This CDR3 is built from 12 residues. In germline, CDR1 is MNHNS, CDR2 SASEGT. V lost 8 bases and J lost 3, with 10 bases in between. The CDR3 is CASQFADTEAFF. CDR3 bases: TGTGCCAGCCAATTCGCGGACACTGAAGCTTTCTTT.

This clonotype was observed at least ten times. The rearrangement joins TRBV18 to TRBJ2-1; 13 bases are a match to TRBD2. The V gene end was trimmed by 1 base and the J gene end by 10 bases; junction bases not matched to a gene: 7. The CDR3 has 16 residues. The germline V gene has CDR1 KGHSH and CDR2 LQKENI. CDR3 sequence: CASSPLELAGGDEQFF. In nucleotides, the CDR3 is TGTGCCAGCTCACCACTCGAACTAGCGGGGGGGGACGAGCAGTTCTTC.

This rearrangement joins TRBV4-1 to TRBJ1-4; possible D gene TRBD1, 5 bases. Per the germline V gene, CDR1 is MGHRA and CDR2 is YSYEKL. The V gene lost 0 bases and the J gene lost 6 bases, with 26 bases spanning the gap. This CDR3 has 20 amino acids. CDR3 sequence: CASSQEHGRGGKILDEKLFF. The CDR3 nucleotides read TGCGCCAGCAGCCAAGAGCATGGGAGGGGCGGAAAGATCTTGGATGAAAAACTGTTTTTT.

This clonotype has a handful of counts. The gene calls are TRBV11-2 and TRBJ1-2; the match to TRBD1 covers 7 bases. The germline V gene encodes CDR1 SGHAT and CDR2 FQNNGV. The CDR3 extends over 14 amino acids. With V trimmed by 0 bases and J by 6 bases, 4 bases remained unmatched. This CDR3 is CASSLDRTGDGYTF. Written as DNA, the CDR3 is TGTGCCAGCAGCTTAGATCGCACAGGGGATGGCTACACCTTC.